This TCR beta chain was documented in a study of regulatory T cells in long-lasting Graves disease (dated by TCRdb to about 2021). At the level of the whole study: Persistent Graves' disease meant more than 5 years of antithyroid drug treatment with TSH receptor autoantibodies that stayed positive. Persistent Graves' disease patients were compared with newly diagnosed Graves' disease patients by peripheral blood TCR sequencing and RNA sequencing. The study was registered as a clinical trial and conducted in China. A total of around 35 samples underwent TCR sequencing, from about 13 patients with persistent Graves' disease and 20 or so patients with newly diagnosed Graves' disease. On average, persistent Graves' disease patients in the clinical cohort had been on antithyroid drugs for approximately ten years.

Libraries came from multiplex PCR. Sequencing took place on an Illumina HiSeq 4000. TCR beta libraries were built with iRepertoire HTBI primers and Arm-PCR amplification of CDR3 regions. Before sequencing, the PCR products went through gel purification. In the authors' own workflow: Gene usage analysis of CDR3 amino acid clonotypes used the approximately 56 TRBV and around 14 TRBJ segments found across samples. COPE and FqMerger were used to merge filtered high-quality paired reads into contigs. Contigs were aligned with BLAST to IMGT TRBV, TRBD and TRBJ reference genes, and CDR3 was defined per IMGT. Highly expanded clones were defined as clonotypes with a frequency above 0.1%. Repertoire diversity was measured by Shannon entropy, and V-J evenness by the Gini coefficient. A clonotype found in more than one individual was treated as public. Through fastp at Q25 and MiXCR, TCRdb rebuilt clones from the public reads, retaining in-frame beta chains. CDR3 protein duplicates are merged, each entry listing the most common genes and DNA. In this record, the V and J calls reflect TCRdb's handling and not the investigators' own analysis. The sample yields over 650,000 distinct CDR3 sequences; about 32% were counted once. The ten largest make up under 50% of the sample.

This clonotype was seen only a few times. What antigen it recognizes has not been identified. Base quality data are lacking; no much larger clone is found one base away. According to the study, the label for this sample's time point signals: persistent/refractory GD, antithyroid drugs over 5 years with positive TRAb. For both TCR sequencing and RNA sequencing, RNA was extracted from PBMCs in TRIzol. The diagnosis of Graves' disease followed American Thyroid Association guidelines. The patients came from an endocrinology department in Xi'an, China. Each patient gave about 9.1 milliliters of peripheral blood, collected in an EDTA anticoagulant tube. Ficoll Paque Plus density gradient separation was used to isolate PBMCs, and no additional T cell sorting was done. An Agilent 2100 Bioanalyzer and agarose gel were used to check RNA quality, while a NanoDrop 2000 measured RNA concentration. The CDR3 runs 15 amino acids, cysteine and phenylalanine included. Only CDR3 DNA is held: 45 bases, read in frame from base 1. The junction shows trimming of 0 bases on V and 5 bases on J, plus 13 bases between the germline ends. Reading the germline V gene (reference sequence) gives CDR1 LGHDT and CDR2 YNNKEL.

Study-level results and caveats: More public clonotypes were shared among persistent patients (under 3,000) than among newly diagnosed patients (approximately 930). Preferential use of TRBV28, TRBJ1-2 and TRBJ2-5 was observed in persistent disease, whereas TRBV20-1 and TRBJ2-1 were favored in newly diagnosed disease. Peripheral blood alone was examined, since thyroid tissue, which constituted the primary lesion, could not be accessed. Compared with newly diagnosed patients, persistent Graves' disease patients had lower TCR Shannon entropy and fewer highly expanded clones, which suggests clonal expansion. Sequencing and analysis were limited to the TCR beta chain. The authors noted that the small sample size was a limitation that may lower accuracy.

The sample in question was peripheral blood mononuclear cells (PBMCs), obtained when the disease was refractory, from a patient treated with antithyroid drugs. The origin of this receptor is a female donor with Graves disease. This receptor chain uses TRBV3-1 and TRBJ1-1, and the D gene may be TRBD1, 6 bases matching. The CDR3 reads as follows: CASSQDPGARTEAFF. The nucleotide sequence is TGTGCCAGCAGCCAAGATCCGGGGGCGCGGACTGAAGCTTTCTTT.